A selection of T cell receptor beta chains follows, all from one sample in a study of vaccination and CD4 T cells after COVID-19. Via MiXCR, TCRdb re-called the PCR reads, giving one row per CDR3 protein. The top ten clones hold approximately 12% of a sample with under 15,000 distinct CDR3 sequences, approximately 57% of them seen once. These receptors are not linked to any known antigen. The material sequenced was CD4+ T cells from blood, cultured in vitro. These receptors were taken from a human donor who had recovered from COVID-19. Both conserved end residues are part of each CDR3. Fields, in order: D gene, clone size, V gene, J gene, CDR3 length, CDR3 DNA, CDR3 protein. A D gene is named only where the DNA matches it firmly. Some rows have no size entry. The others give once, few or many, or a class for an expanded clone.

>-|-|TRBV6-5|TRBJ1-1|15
TGTGCCAGCAGTTACTCGAATAGTGGTGACACTGAAGCTTTCTTT
CASSYSNSGDTEAFF
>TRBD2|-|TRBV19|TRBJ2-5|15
TGTGCCAGTAGTATCATCCTAGCGGGAGTAGAGACCCAGTACTTC
CASSIILAGVETQYF
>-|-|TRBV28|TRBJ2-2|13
TGTGCCAGCAGTGCTTACATCACCGGGGAGCTGTTTTTT
CASSAYITGELFF
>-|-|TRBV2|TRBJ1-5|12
TGTGCCAGCAGTCGACCCCAACAGCCCCAGCATTTT
CASSRPQQPQHF
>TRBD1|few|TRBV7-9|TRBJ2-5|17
TGTGCCAGCTGCTTGGGCCTGGGACAGGGGGTGCGGGAGACCCAGTACTTC
CASCLGLGQGVRETQYF
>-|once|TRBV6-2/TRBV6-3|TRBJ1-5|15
TGTGCCAGCAGTTACCCCGGGAGTAGCAATCAGCCCCAGCATTTT
CASSYPGSSNQPQHF
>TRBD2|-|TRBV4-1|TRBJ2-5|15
TGCGCCAGCAGCCAAGGGACTAGCGGTCAAGAGACCCAGTACTTC
CASSQGTSGQETQYF
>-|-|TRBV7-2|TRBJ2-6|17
TGTGCCAGCAGCCCCCGGGCGCCTTTCTCTGGGGCCAACGTCCTGACTTTC
CASSPRAPFSGANVLTF
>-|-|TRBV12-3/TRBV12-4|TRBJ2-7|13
TGTGCCAGCAGTCAGGACAGAGACTACGAGCAGTACTTC
CASSQDRDYEQYF
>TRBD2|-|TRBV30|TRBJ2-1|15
TGTGCCTGGAGTGACCCCCGGACTAGTTCGGATGAGCAGTTCTTC
CAWSDPRTSSDEQFF
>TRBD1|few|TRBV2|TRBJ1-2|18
TGTGCCAGTCTCCCTCAGCCGGGACAGGGGGCTCTAGGCTATGGCTACACCTTC
CASLPQPGQGALGYGYTF
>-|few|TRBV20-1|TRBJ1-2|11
TGCAGTGCTTCGGACGGAGATGGCTACACCTTC
CSASDGDGYTF
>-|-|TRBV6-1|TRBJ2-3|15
TGTGCCAGCAGTACCTCGCCCCGGGGACGAGATACGCAGTATTTT
CASSTSPRGRDTQYF
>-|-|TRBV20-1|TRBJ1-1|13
TGCAGTGCTAGAGCAGACGCGAACACCGTAGCTTTCTTT
CSARADANTVAFF
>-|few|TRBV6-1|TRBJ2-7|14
TGTGCCAGCAGTCAAGAGGGACTCTCCTACGAGCAGTACTTC
CASSQEGLSYEQYF
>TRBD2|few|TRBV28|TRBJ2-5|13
TGTGCCACCGAGCGGGAGTGGGGGGAGACCCAGTACTTC
CATEREWGETQYF
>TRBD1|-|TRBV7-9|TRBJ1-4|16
TGTGCCAGCAGCCATATGAAGGGGGCGAGAGATGAAAAACTGTTTTTT
CASSHMKGARDEKLFF
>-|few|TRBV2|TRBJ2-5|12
TGTGCCAGCAGTGAGAGAGGTGTGACCCAGTACTTC
CASSERGVTQYF
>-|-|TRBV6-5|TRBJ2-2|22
TGTGCCAGCAGTTACTCGAAAGGAAACAGGGTCGGGCTAGCGAGTAACACCGGGGAGCTGTTTTTT
CASSYSKGNRVGLASNTGELFF
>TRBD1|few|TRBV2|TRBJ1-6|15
TGTGCCAGCAGGGGAAACCAGGGGGCTAGTTCACCCCTCCACTTT
CASRGNQGASSPLHF
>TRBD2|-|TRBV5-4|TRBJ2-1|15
TGTGCCAGCAGCTCCGGGACTAGCTCCTACAATGAGCAGTTCTTC
CASSSGTSSYNEQFF
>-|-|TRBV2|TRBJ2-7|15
TGTGCCAGCAGCGCCTCCGGGAGGGGGCCCTACGAGCAGTACTTC
CASSASGRGPYEQYF
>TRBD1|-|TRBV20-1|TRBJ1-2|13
TGCAGTGCTCGGACAGGGGGCGCGGGGGGCTACACCTTC
CSARTGGAGGYTF
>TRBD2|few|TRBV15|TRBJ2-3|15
TGTGCCACTAGCAGAGCGCTAGCGGGAGGTGGTACGCAGTATTTT
CATSRALAGGGTQYF
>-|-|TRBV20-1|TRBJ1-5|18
TGCAGTGCCGTGGTGCCTGCCAACGCCGTTAGTAGCAATCAGTCCCAGCATTTT
CSAVVPANAVSSNQSQHF
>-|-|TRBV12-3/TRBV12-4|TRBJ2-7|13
TGTGCCAGCAGTGCCGGGAGCGCAGGGCATCGGTACTTC
CASSAGSAGHRYF
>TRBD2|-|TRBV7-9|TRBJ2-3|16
TGTGCCAGCAGCCCACTTTGGCGGGAGGGGACAGATACGCAGTATTTT
CASSPLWREGTDTQYF
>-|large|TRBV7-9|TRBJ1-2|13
TGTGCCAGCAGCTCGAACGGTCCTTCGGGCTACACCTTC
CASSSNGPSGYTF
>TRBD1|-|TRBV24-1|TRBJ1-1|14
TGTGCCACCAGTGAAGACAGGGATGGGGCTGAAGCTTTCTTT
CATSEDRDGAEAFF
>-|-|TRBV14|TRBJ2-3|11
TGTGCCAGCAGTGACACAGATACGCAGTATTTT
CASSDTDTQYF
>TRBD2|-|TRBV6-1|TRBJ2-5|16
TGTGCCAGCAGCCCGTCCGGGACTAGCCTGGGAGAGACCCAGTACTTC
CASSPSGTSLGETQYF
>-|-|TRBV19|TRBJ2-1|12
TGTGCCAGTAGTATAGAGGGTGGAATTCAGTTCTTC
CASSIEGGIQFF
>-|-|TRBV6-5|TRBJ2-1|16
TGTGCCAGCAGTTACTCCCGGGACTGGGACTACAATGAGCAGTTCTTC
CASSYSRDWDYNEQFF
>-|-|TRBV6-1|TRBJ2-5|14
TGTGCCAGCAGTGAGGACCGACTCCGTGTCGACCAGTACTTC
CASSEDRLRVDQYF
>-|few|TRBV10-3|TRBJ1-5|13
TGTGCCATCAGTGACAGGAGTAATCAGCCCCAGCATTTT
CAISDRSNQPQHF
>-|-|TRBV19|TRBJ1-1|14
TGTGCCAGTAGTCCTGCGGGATCTGGCACTGAAGCTTTCTTT
CASSPAGSGTEAFF
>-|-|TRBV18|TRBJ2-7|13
TGTGCCAGCTCAGTCCGGTCTAACTACGAGCAGTACTTC
CASSVRSNYEQYF
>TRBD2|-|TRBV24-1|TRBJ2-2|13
TGTGCCACCAGTGTACGGGGGGCCGGGGAGCTGTTTTTT
CATSVRGAGELFF
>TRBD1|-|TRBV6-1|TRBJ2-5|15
TGTGCCAGCATCCGGGACAGGGGTTTTCAAGAGACCCAGTACTTC
CASIRDRGFQETQYF
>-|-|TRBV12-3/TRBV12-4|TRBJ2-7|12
TGTGCCAGCAGAGGAGGAAACTACGAGCAGTACTTC
CASRGGNYEQYF
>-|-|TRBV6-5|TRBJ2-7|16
TGTGCCAGCAGTTACTGGCCCCTTCCGCTCTCCTACGAGCAGTACTTC
CASSYWPLPLSYEQYF
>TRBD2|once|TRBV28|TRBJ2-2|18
TGTGCCAGCGGGGGACTAGCGGGAGAACCGGATAAGGCCGGGGAGCTGTTTTTT
CASGGLAGEPDKAGELFF
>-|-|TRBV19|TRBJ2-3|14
TGTGCCAGTAGCCCGACTTCTAGCACAGATACGCAGTATTTT
CASSPTSSTDTQYF
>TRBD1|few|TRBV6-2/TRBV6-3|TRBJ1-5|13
TGTGCCAGCAGTGACAGGGTGAGACAGCCCCAGCATTTT
CASSDRVRQPQHF
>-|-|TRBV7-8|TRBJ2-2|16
TGTGCCAGCAGCCCCCAGGGGCACGCGAACACCGGGGAGCTGTTTTTT
CASSPQGHANTGELFF
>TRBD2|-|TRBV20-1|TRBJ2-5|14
TGCAGTGCCCAGACTAGCGGGAGTCCAGAGACCCAGTACTTC
CSAQTSGSPETQYF
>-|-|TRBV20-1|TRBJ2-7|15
TGCAGTGCTCGGGGGATTCCGGGACTGCCCTACGAGCAGTACTTC
CSARGIPGLPYEQYF
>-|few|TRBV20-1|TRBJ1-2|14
TGCAGTGCTAGAGCCGACACGGGAGGTAGGGGCTACACCTTC
CSARADTGGRGYTF
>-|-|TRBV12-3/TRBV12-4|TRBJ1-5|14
TGTGCCAGCAGTATGGACACAAGTGCTCAGCCCCAGCATTTT
CASSMDTSAQPQHF
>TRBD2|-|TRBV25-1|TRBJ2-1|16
TGTGCCAGCATTCAAGGAGGTCAAGCGGGAGTCAATGAGCAGTTCTTC
CASIQGGQAGVNEQFF
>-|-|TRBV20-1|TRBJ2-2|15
TGCAGTGCTAGACCCGGGACAACGAACACCGGGGAGCTGTTTTTT
CSARPGTTNTGELFF
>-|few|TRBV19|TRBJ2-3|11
TGTGCCAGTAGTCACACAGATACGCAGTATTTT
CASSHTDTQYF
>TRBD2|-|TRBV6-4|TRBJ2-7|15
TGTGCCACCTGTACACCGGGACTAGTGGACTACGAGCAGTACTTC
CATCTPGLVDYEQYF
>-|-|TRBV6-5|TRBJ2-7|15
TGTGCCAGCAGTTACGATCTAGCTCGCTCCTACGAGCAGTACTTC
CASSYDLARSYEQYF
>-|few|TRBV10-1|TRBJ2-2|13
TGCGCCAGCAGTGAGTCGGGCGCCGGGGAGCTGTTTTTT
CASSESGAGELFF
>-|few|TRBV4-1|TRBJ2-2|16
TGCGCCAGCAGCCAAGTTGATATCGTTCAGTTCGGGGAGCTGTTTTTT
CASSQVDIVQFGELFF
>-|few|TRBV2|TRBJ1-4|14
TGTGCCAGCAGTGCCGTTCTCGGGACAACTGGACTGTTTTTT
CASSAVLGTTGLFF
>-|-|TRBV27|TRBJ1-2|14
TGTGCCAGCAGTTCCCTATCTGGACAGTCTTACGCCAGCTTC
CASSSLSGQSYASF